This T cell receptor (beta chain) was sequenced during a study of T cells in Graves' hyperthyroidism and ophthalmopathy. Study results and limitations: Clonotypes that were expanded in thyroid above 0.001 mostly appeared in blood too. Before onset, by a median of approximately 5.9 months, the model predicted ophthalmopathy.

The CDR3 has 15 residues. Losses at the gene ends were 7 bases for V and 1 base for J; bases not matched to a gene: 6. Per the germline V gene, CDR1 is SGHAT and CDR2 is FQNNGV. There are many counts of this clonotype. As yet, its antigen is unknown. Authors of the study amplified TCR beta CDR3 regions from RNA transcripts. The TCR CDR3 was amplified in a first-round RT-PCR using the HTBI primer set. TCRdb re-called the multiplex PCR reads through MiXCR, storing one row per CDR3 protein. The sample has around 700,000 distinct CDR3 sequences, over 15% seen once. The diagnostic basis comprised clinical symptoms, serum thyroxine and TRAb, thyroid ultrasound and orbital computed tomography.

The gene calls are TRBV11-2 and TRBJ2-5; 10 bases map to TRBD1. Material: blood. This TCR was recovered from a woman in her fifties or sixties with Graves' hyperthyroidism that later progressed to Graves' ophthalmopathy. The CDR3 nucleotides read TGTGCCAGCACACTGGACAGGGGGTTCCAAGAGACCCAGTACTTC. It is translated as CASTLDRGFQETQYF.